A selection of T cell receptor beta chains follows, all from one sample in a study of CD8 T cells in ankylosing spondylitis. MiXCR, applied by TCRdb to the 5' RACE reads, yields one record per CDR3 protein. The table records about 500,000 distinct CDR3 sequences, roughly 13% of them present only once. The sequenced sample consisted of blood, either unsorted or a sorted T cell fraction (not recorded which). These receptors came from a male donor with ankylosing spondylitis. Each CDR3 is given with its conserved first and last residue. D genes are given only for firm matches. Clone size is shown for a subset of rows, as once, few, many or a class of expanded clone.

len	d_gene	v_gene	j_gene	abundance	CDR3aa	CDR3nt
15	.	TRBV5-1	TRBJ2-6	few	CASSLSNALANVLTF	TGCGCCAGCAGCTTGTCGAACGCCCTGGCCAACGTCCTGACTTTC
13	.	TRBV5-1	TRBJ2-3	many	CASNSPGEDTQYF	TGCGCCAGCAATAGCCCCGGTGAAGATACGCAGTATTTT
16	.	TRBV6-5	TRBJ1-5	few	CASSYSRTRDRQPQHF	TGTGCCAGCAGTTACTCCAGAACGAGGGACCGGCAGCCCCAGCATTTT
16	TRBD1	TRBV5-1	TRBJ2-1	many	CASSLEPGQFYNEQFF	TGCGCCAGCAGCTTGGAGCCGGGACAGTTTTACAATGAGCAGTTCTTC
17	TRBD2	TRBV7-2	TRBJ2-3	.	CASSTRASGGGTDTQYF	TGTGCCAGCAGTACCCGGGCTAGCGGAGGAGGTACAGATACGCAGTATTTT
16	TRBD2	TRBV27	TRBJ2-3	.	CASSPTRLAGTDTQYF	TGTGCCAGCAGTCCCACTCGACTAGCGGGGACAGATACGCAGTATTTT
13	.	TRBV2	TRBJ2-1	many	CASSRDSNNEQFF	TGTGCCAGCAGTCGGGACTCAAACAATGAGCAGTTCTTC
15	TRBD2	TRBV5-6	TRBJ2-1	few	CASSFRDYRGYEQFF	TGTGCCAGCAGCTTCCGGGACTACCGGGGATATGAGCAGTTCTTC
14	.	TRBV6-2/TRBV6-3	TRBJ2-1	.	CASSSNRARNEQFF	TGTGCCAGCAGTTCTAACAGGGCCCGCAATGAGCAGTTCTTC
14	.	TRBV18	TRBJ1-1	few	CASSPTQDSAEAFF	TGTGCCAGCTCACCGACCCAGGACAGCGCTGAAGCTTTCTTT
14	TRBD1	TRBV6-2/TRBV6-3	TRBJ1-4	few	CATSPGTGAEKLFF	TGTGCCACCTCGCCCGGGACAGGGGCTGAAAAACTGTTTTTT
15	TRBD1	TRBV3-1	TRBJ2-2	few	CASSQQTGTTGELFF	TGTGCCAGCAGCCAACAGACAGGGACCACCGGGGAGCTGTTTTTT
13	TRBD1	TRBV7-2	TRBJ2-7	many	CASSVRDRREQYF	TGTGCCAGCAGCGTCCGGGACAGGCGGGAGCAGTACTTC
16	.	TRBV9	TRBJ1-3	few	CASSGGLSPNGNTIYF	TGTGCCAGCAGCGGGGGGTTGTCGCCTAATGGAAACACCATATATTTT
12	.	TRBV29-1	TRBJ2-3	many	CSVPEGGDTQYF	TGCAGCGTTCCCGAGGGGGGGGATACGCAGTATTTT
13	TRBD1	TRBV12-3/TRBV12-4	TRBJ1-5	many	CASSRQGGQPQHF	TGTGCCAGCAGTAGACAGGGAGGTCAGCCCCAGCATTTT
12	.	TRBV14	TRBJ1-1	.	CASSQTFRGAFF	TGTGCCAGCAGCCAGACCTTTAGGGGGGCTTTCTTT
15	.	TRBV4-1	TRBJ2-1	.	CASSPKGGLYNEQFF	TGCGCCAGCAGCCCAAAGGGGGGCCTATACAATGAGCAGTTCTTC
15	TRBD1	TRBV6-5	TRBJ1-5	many	CASSYGGQGIPTQHF	TGTGCCAGCAGTTACGGGGGACAGGGGATCCCGACCCAGCATTTT
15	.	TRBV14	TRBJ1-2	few	CASSQDRNGPYGYTF	TGTGCCAGCAGCCAAGACCGCAACGGGCCCTATGGCTACACCTTC
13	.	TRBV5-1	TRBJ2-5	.	CASSLDPEKTQYF	TGCGCCAGCAGCTTGGACCCTGAGAAGACCCAGTACTTC
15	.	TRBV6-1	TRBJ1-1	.	CASRPPTGLNTEAFF	TGTGCCAGCAGACCCCCGACAGGCTTGAACACTGAAGCTTTCTTT
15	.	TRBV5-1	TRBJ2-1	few	CASSLVIQDAREQFF	TGCGCCAGCAGCTTGGTAATACAGGACGCGCGGGAGCAGTTCTTC
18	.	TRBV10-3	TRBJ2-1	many	CAISDLLAWGSSYNEQFF	TGTGCCATCAGTGATTTGCTAGCTTGGGGAAGCTCCTACAATGAGCAGTTCTTC
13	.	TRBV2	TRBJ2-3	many	CASGALGYDTQYF	TGTGCCAGTGGAGCCCTGGGGTATGATACGCAGTATTTT
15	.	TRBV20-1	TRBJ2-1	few	CSGAVGGRGVTEQFF	TGCAGCGGCGCAGTGGGCGGTAGAGGCGTTACTGAGCAGTTCTTC
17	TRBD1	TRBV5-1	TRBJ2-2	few	CASSLVPLDRGTGELFF	TGCGCCAGCAGCTTGGTACCGTTGGACAGGGGCACCGGGGAGCTGTTTTTT
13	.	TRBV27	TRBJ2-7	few	CASSFRERSEQYF	TGTGCCAGCAGTTTTAGAGAGCGTTCCGAGCAGTACTTC
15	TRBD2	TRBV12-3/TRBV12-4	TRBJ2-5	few	CASSLVGLAKETQYF	TGTGCCAGCAGTTTAGTGGGACTAGCTAAAGAGACCCAGTACTTC
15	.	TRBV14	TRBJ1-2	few	CASSQEGGANYGYTF	TGTGCCAGCAGCCAGGAGGGGGGAGCTAACTATGGCTACACCTTC
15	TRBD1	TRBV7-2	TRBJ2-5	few	CASTRRQGAQETQYF	TGTGCCAGCACCCGACGACAGGGGGCACAAGAGACCCAGTACTTC
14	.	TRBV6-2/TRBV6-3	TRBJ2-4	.	CASSLSRAGNIQYF	TGTGCCAGCAGTCTTTCGAGAGCCGGGAACATTCAGTACTTC
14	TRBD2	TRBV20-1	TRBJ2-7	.	CSAPPLAGRDEQYF	TGCAGTGCTCCCCCACTAGCGGGAAGGGACGAGCAGTACTTC
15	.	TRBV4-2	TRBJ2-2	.	CASSQADRNTGELFF	TGTGCCAGCAGCCAGGCCGACCGGAACACCGGGGAGCTGTTTTTT
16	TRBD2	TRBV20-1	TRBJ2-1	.	CSARRAGGSSYNEQFF	TGCAGTGCTAGGCGGGCGGGAGGGAGCTCCTACAATGAGCAGTTCTTC
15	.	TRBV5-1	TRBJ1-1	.	CASSLGSDRNTEAFF	TGCGCCAGCAGCTTGGGGAGCGACAGGAACACTGAAGCTTTCTTT
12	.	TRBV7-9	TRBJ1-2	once	CASSLDRDSYTF	TGTGCCAGCAGCTTAGACAGGGATAGCTACACCTTC
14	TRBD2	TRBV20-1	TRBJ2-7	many	CSASYRAGGDEQYF	TGCAGTGCTAGTTACCGCGCGGGAGGCGACGAGCAGTACTTC
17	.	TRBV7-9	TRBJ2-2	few	CASSLGRSGSNTGELFF	TGTGCCAGCAGCTTAGGCCGTTCGGGATCTAACACCGGGGAGCTGTTTTTT
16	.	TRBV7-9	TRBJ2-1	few	CASSPRGGAGGDEQFF	TGTGCCAGCAGCCCACGGGGGGGCGCAGGGGGAGATGAGCAGTTCTTC
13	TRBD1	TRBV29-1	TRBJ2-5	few	CSAHRGYQETQYF	TGCAGCGCCCACAGGGGCTACCAAGAGACCCAGTACTTC
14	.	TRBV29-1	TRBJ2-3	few	CSVGGATSQDTQYF	TGCAGCGTTGGGGGAGCGACCTCCCAAGATACGCAGTATTTT
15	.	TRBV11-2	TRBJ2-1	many	CASSLERSSYNEQFF	TGTGCCAGCAGCTTAGAGAGGAGCTCCTACAATGAGCAGTTCTTC
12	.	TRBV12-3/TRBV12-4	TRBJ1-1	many	CASKLNVGKAFF	TGTGCCAGCAAGTTGAATGTGGGGAAGGCTTTCTTT
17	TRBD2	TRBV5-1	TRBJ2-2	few	CASSFRLARWNTGELFF	TGCGCCAGCAGCTTTCGACTAGCGCGGTGGAACACCGGGGAGCTGTTTTTT
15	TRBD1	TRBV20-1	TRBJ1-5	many	CSAAPGQGINQPQHF	TGCAGTGCCGCGCCGGGACAGGGGATTAATCAGCCCCAGCATTTT
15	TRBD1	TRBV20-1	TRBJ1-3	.	CSALSGTGTGNTIYF	TGCAGTGCTTTGAGCGGGACAGGGACTGGAAACACCATATATTTT
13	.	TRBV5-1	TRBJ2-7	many	CASSWGTEGEQYF	TGCGCCAGCAGCTGGGGTACGGAGGGGGAGCAGTACTTC